The 27 T cell receptor beta chains below all came from one sample that was sequenced in a study of blood T cell repertoires in COVID-19. Profiling relied on immunoSEQ multiplex PCR, and the TCRdb table lists in-frame clones only, not all of them. This sample yields about 150,000 clones, of which less than 80% are seen a single time; around 20% belongs to the top ten. The sample taken for sequencing was PBMCs or T cells enriched from blood (not recorded which). The receptors stem from a woman between 70 and 85 years old in a cohort exposed to, infected with or recovered from COVID-19 (not recorded which).

The genes are TRBV19 and TRBJ2-5; TRBD1 agrees at 11 bases. V was pared by 6 bases and J by 3 bases, with 3 bases of the junction left unmatched. CDR3 size: 14 residues. Germline V gives CDR1 LNHDA, CDR2 SQIVND (reference sequence). The CDR3 sequence is CASSRGQGEETQYF. In DNA, the CDR3 is TGTGCCAGTAGCCGGGGACAGGGGGAAGAGACCCAGTACTTC.

V is TRBV5-1 and J is TRBJ2-7; 10 bases map to TRBD2. The ends lost 4 bases at V and 1 base at J; junction bases unmatched: 8. CDR1 and CDR2 (germline): SGHRS, YFSETQ. CDR3 size: 16 residues. The CDR3: CASSLSLAGESYEQYF. The CDR3 DNA is TGCGCCAGCAGCCTCTCTCTAGCGGGGGAATCCTACGAGCAGTACTTC.

The rearrangement uses TRBV5-4 and TRBJ1-3, with D hard to call. The CDR3 totals 15 residues. In germline, CDR1 is SGHNT, CDR2 YYREEE (reference sequence). The ends were cut back, 0 bases at V and 4 bases at J, with 11 bases in the middle. CDR3 residues: CASSLDMGSGNTIYF. In DNA, the CDR3 is TGTGCCAGCAGCTTGGATATGGGCTCGGGAAACACCATATATTTT.

The chain recombines TRBV7-2 with TRBJ2-6; weak D call: TRBD1 (5 bases). The CDR3 is 16 residues long. Germline CDR1 SGHTA, CDR2 FQGNSA. V lost 1 base to trimming and J lost 0 bases, with 7 bases between them. CDR3 bases: TGTGCCAGCAGCTTAGAGGGGTTCTCTGGGGCCAACGTCCTGACTTTC. This sequence encodes CASSLEGFSGANVLTF.

The V call is TRBV19, the J call TRBJ2-7; 10 nucleotides align to TRBD1. Looked up from germline, CDR1 is LNHDA and CDR2 is SQIVND (reference sequence). Germline trimming cut 4 bases from V and 10 bases from J; bases unmatched to any gene: 7. CDR3 length: 13 amino acids. This CDR3 reads CASSRDRGHPQYF. The CDR3 DNA reads as TGTGCCAGTAGTAGGGACAGGGGACACCCCCAGTACTTC.

CDR3: CASSKLHRGKSSTDTQYF. In nucleotides, the CDR3 is TGTGCCAGCAGCAAGCTTCATCGGGGAAAATCTAGCACAGATACGCAGTATTTT. The chain employs TRBV21-1 and TRBJ2-3; TRBD2, as called in the table, went unchecked against the DNA. TRBV21-1 is assigned pseudogene status. CDR3 length: 18 amino acids.

The rearrangement uses TRBV18 and TRBJ1-2; perhaps TRBD1 as D (6 bases). Germline CDR1 is KGHSH and CDR2 is LQKENI. V was clipped by 1 base and J by 4 bases, with 10 bases between them. The CDR3 totals 14 residues. CDR3 sequence: CASSPLTGTYGYTF. The CDR3 DNA sequence: TGTGCCAGCTCACCACTCACAGGGACCTATGGCTACACCTTC.

The chain uses TRBV5-1 and TRBJ2-1, with D possibly TRBD2 on 6 matching bases. CDR1 is SGHRS and CDR2 is YFSETQ in the germline V gene. The CDR3 totals 15 residues. V was cut by 4 bases and J by 3 bases, with 14 bases left in between. The CDR3 loop is CASSVNPGGYNEQFF. In nucleotides, the CDR3 is TGCGCCAGCAGCGTGAACCCCGGGGGCTACAATGAGCAGTTCTTC.

The table lists this clone with a count of one. The rearrangement links TRBV10-3 to TRBJ1-2; D might be TRBD1 (6 bases). CDR1 and CDR2 from the germline V gene are ENHRY and SYGVKD. The CDR3 is 14 residues long. The germline V and J ends were trimmed by 7 bases and 1 base, with 13 bases remaining between them. In nucleotides, the CDR3 is TGTGCCATCAATCACCAGGGGATTAACTATGGCTACACCTTC. Residues: CAINHQGINYGYTF.

The chain recombines TRBV5-4 with TRBJ1-4; 7 bases are a match to TRBD1. V lost 4 bases, J lost 5 bases, and 5 bases stayed unmatched. CDR1 SGHNT and CDR2 YYREEE come from the germline V gene (reference sequence). This CDR3 spans 14 amino acids. CDR3 nucleotide sequence: TGTGCCAGCAGCAACGGGACAGTCAATGAAAAACTGTTTTTT. It translates to CASSNGTVNEKLFF.

The gene calls are TRBV24-1 and TRBJ2-7; 8 bases line up with TRBD1. The length of the CDR3 is 15 residues. Per germline, CDR1 KGHDR and CDR2 SFDVKD. Germline trimming cut 5 bases from V and 5 bases from J; bases unmatched to any gene: 10. DNA of the CDR3: TGTGCCACCAGTGCCTCCGGGACAGGTCACAACGAGCAGTACTTC. Its protein product is CATSASGTGHNEQYF.

The chain uses TRBV12-5 and TRBJ2-1; no firm D call. Germline V gene lookup returns CDR1 LGHNT and CDR2 FRNRAP. The CDR3 spans 11 residues. The V end lost 6 bases, the J end lost 10 bases, and 10 bases lay between the germline ends. CDR3 protein: CASGELTEQFF. Here the CDR3 DNA reads TGTGCTAGTGGGGAGTTGACGGAGCAGTTCTTC.

The rearrangement uses TRBV6-1 and TRBJ2-4, with D unresolved. This CDR3 is built from 15 residues. CDR1 and CDR2 (germline): MNHNS, SASEGT. The V end was cut by 0 bases, the J end by 3 bases, with 9 bases between. The CDR3 bases are TGTGCCAGCAGTGAAGCGTTGGGCCTCAAAAACATTCAGTACTTC. Translation gives CASSEALGLKNIQYF.

The rearrangement joins TRBV6-5 to TRBJ2-3, with TRBD2 as a possible D gene (6 bases). Germline values: CDR1 MNHEY, CDR2 SVGAGI. The CDR3 loop spans 15 amino acids. V was clipped by 2 bases and J by 3 bases, with 12 bases between them. CDR3 in amino acids: CASSYHDGGTDTQYF. In nucleotides, the CDR3 is TGTGCCAGCAGTTACCACGACGGGGGTACAGATACGCAGTATTTT.

The genes are TRBV4-1 and TRBJ1-1; 7 nucleotides line up with TRBD1. J gave up 2 bases and V 3 bases, and 3 bases lay outside the gene matches. CDR3 length: 14 amino acids. Germline V gives CDR1 MGHRA, CDR2 YSYEKL. CDR3 DNA: TGCGCCAGCAGCCATGGGACAGCTAACACTGAAGCTTTCTTT. This translates into CASSHGTANTEAFF.

The chain is built from TRBV28 and TRBJ2-7; possibly TRBD2 for D (6 bases). V lost 8 bases, J lost 2 bases, and 10 bases lay in between. The germline V gene has CDR1 MDHEN and CDR2 SYDVKM. The CDR3 covers 12 residues. The CDR3 here is CASGGGTYEQYF. CDR3 sequence (DNA): TGTGCCAGCGGAGGCGGGACCTACGAGCAGTACTTC.

This clone came up once. The J gene is TRBJ2-1, the V gene TRBV12-3 or TRBV12-4; no definite D call. There are 11 residues in the CDR3. Trimming pared 3 bases from V and 9 bases from J, leaving 6 bases between. The CDR3 coding sequence is TGTGCCAGCAGTTTTCTAGTTGAGCAGTTCTTC. Residues: CASSFLVEQFF.

This sequence joins TRBV5-1 and TRBJ2-3, with D possibly matching TRBD1 (6 bases). V gave up 4 bases and J gave up 2 bases, with 11 bases separating them. The germline CDR1 and CDR2 sequences are SGHRS and YFSETQ. The CDR3 covers 14 residues. CDR3 amino acids: CASSRGGYTDTQYF. The CDR3 region has the DNA TGCGCCAGCAGCCGAGGGGGATACACAGATACGCAGTATTTT.

This rearrangement joins TRBV7-9 to TRBJ2-1; no clear D gene. Germline lookup yields CDR1 SEHNR and CDR2 FQNEAQ (reference sequence). The CDR3 totals 16 residues. V was shortened by 1 base and J by 8 bases, with 18 bases between the two germline ends. This chain's CDR3 is CASSLGAQILGYEQFF. CDR3 in DNA: TGTGCCAGCAGCTTAGGGGCACAGATTTTAGGTTATGAGCAGTTCTTC.

The rearrangement links TRBV6-5 to TRBJ2-7; tentative D call: TRBD2 (6 bases). Trimming shortened V by 8 bases and J by 4 bases, and 21 bases separated the two germline ends. The CDR3 length is 15 residues. Germline CDR1 is MNHEY and CDR2 is SVGAGI. The CDR3 loop is CASSTQGKGRYEQYF. CDR3 nucleotides: TGTGCCAGCTCAACCCAAGGGAAGGGGAGGTACGAGCAGTACTTC.

The gene calls are TRBV4-1 and TRBJ1-4, with unresolved D. The CDR3 extends over 16 amino acids. The germline CDR1 and CDR2 sequences are MGHRA and YSYEKL. Trimming took off 2 bases at V and 0 bases at J, with 10 bases between the two ends. As DNA, the CDR3 is TGCGCCAGCAGCCAAATCCACAGAGCAACTAATGAAAAACTGTTTTTT. Amino acid sequence: CASSQIHRATNEKLFF.

The chain employs TRBV7-9 and TRBJ1-5; the D is unclear. Germline V lookup: CDR1 SEHNR, CDR2 FQNEAQ (reference sequence). This CDR3 spans 12 amino acids. V lost 5 bases and J 4 bases, leaving 6 bases between the germline ends. CDR3 sequence (DNA): TGTGCCAGCAGCCCGGGGAATCAGCCCCAGCATTTT. Translating gives CASSPGNQPQHF.

The V call is TRBV10-3, the J call TRBJ1-3, with 7 bases lining up with TRBD1. The ends lost 8 bases at V and 0 bases at J; junction bases unmatched: 7. The V gene's germline CDR1 is ENHRY and CDR2 SYGVKD. There are 15 residues in the CDR3. The CDR3 DNA is TGTGCCATCCAGGACAGGCCCACCTCTGGAAACACCATATATTTT. It is translated as CAIQDRPTSGNTIYF.

The sample holds a few counts of this clone. The chain links TRBV5-6 to TRBJ2-7; D is undetermined. The CDR3 is 11 residues long. The V end lost 4 bases, the J end lost 3 bases, and 5 bases lay between the germline ends. The germline V gene encodes CDR1 SGHDT and CDR2 YYEEEE. The CDR3 bases are TGTGCCAGCAGCCAAAACTACGAGCAGTACTTC. Amino acids: CASSQNYEQYF.

This clone was recorded many times. The rearrangement links TRBV28 to TRBJ1-2; 12 bases agree with TRBD1. The CDR3 sequence is 16 residues long. Trimming at V came to 6 bases and at J to 5 bases, leaving 10 bases not matched to a gene. From germline, CDR1 is MDHEN and CDR2 SYDVKM. CDR3 sequence: CASSQIRDRGQYGYTF. CDR3 DNA: TGTGCCAGCAGCCAGATCCGGGACAGGGGGCAGTATGGCTACACCTTC.

This rearrangement joins TRBV7-2 to TRBJ1-6; TRBD1 matches at 9 bases. There are 15 residues in the CDR3. Losses at the gene ends were 6 bases for V and 11 bases for J; bases not matched to a gene: 11. Germline V lookup: CDR1 SGHTA, CDR2 FQGNSA. Here the CDR3 reads CASSSQGQGAPPLHF. The CDR3 region has the DNA TGTGCCAGCAGTTCCCAGGGACAGGGCGCCCCACCCCTCCACTTT.

This rearrangement joins TRBV23-1 to TRBJ1-5; D gene uncertain. TRBV23-1 carries the ORF label, with uncertain function. V lost 4 bases and J lost 8, with 24 bases in between. The CDR3 sequence is 17 residues long. The CDR3 coding sequence is TGCGCCAGCAGTCCCCCCCCCAGGAGGTCGGTCTTGGAGCCCCAGCATTTT. Translation gives CASSPPPRRSVLEPQHF.